This TCR beta chain stems from a study of T cell changes during pregnancy in multiple sclerosis. The CDR3 extends over 13 amino acids. V lost 8 bases and J lost 2, with 10 bases in between. Per the germline V gene, CDR1 is MGHDK and CDR2 is SYGVNS. The data were produced by immunoSEQ multiplex PCR, yet TCRdb's version contains in-frame clones alone and is incomplete. The sample has about 89,000 clones; about 94% are singletons. The material sequenced was peripheral blood, taken in the third trimester of pregnancy. The receptor was derived from a female donor with multiple sclerosis, enrolled in a pregnancy study. The chain links TRBV25-1 to TRBJ1-5; D is unresolved. CDR3 in DNA: TGTGCCAGCCCCGGGCGGGGCAATCAGCCCCAGCATTTT. Protein product: CASPGRGNQPQHF. Together with reference TRBV25-1 and TRBJ1-5, the CDR3 gives the full variable domain: EADIYQTPRYLVIGTGKKITLECSQTMGHDKMYWYQQDPGMELHLIHYSYGVNSTEKGDLSSESTVSRIRTEHFPLTLESARPSHTSQYLCASPGRGNQPQHFGDGTRLSIL.